The sequence of this T cell receptor beta chain was determined in a study of blood T cells in healthy people across ages (dated by TCRdb to between 2014 and 2017). A note on the overall study: In model experiments, roughly one uniquely barcoded TCR beta cDNA molecule per two T cells was captured by template switching. Using deep sequencing normalized with unique cDNA molecular identifiers, the study measured how TCR beta repertoire diversity changes with age. The donors were split into four age groups: young (average about 16 years), middle-aged (roughly 40), aged (over 55) and long-lived (over 75). To avoid experimental bias, donors of different ages were distributed randomly across sequencing lanes. For two donors (one aged 18 to 29 and one aged 80 or older), the study analyzed two additional independent replicas of 1 million unique cDNA reads from the same blood draw. The paper as a whole reports these results and caveats: Compared with the aged group, the long-lived group had more naive CD4+ T cells, fewer expanded clones and increased TCR diversity, suggesting age selection. As age increased, observed TCR beta diversity per million T cells dropped in a roughly linear way, and a significant reduction was already evident by age 40. Bulk unsorted PBMC profiling prevented conclusive comparison of naive and antigen-experienced compartments. The percentage of naive T cells measured by flow cytometry correlated strongly with observed TCR beta diversity. Estimates of total diversity based on one million sequenced T cells were considered lower bounds and underestimates. Because donor CMV infection status was unknown, age-related changes in expanded clonotypes were potentially confounded.

The donors were 40 or so Caucasian individuals from Russia, aged roughly 6 to 100 years, who were systemically healthy. Around 9.8 milliliters of peripheral blood were collected from each donor into EDTA-treated Vacutainer tubes. Ficoll-Paque density-gradient centrifugation was used to isolate PBMCs, with at least 6 million obtained per sample. Trizol reagent was used to extract total RNA from PBMCs, with at least 6 micrograms per sample. The percentages of naive CD45RAhigh/CD27high T cells were determined by flow cytometry on a PBMC aliquot from every donor. Library method: 5' RACE. The listed sequencing device is Illumina HiSeq 2500. A second PCR of roughly 6 to 11 cycles was run with a J-beta primer mix and a sample-barcoded 5' primer. Each TCR beta cDNA molecule received a unique molecular identifier from a template-switch 5' adaptor carrying 12 random nucleotides. At least 3 million CDR3-containing paired-end reads were obtained from each sample. First-strand cDNA was synthesized from all RNA with the Mint cDNA synthesis kit, primed by a TRBC-specific oligonucleotide. All cDNA was treated with uracil-DNA glycosylase and then went through a first 18-cycle PCR with the universal primers M1SS and BC2_uni_R. Per the original workflow: For normalization, 1 million high-quality reads, each with a distinct molecular identifier, were randomly selected from each sample. Reads sharing molecular identifiers were discarded rather than binned into consensus sequences. MiTCR, set to a Q25 quality threshold and the strictest error-elimination algorithm, was used for CDR3 identification, clonotype clustering and error correction. A nonparametric unseen species model with Euler transformation was used to estimate lower-bound total TCR beta diversity. TCRdb handled the public reads itself, with Q25 trimming in fastp and clone calling in MiXCR, and kept productive beta chains. Under each unique CDR3 protein, matching rows form one entry showing the most common genes and DNA. The V and J calls were not made by the authors but by TCRdb's processing. Counted in this sample were some 700,000 distinct CDR3 sequences; about a fifth of them appeared once. Of the sample, around 21% is held by the ten largest clones.

V has 1 base trimmed and J has 0 bases trimmed; junction bases matching no gene number 3. The CDR1 and CDR2 encoded by the germline V gene are KGHDR and SFDVKD. From the cysteine up to the phenylalanine, the CDR3 has a length of 17 residues. The sequence is cut down to CDR3 DNA, 51 bases in frame from base 1. The sample holds a few counts of this clonotype. No cognate antigen has been identified for it. No quality values exist for individual bases; no much larger clone is one base distant. The sequence is built from TRBV24-1 and TRBJ2-1, with 9 bases aligning to TRBD1. Material: blood. The origin of this receptor is a man in his sixties or seventies in good health. Here the CDR3 is given as CATSDFNRGLSYNEQFF. The DNA is as follows: TGTGCCACCAGTGATTTTAACAGGGGGCTCTCCTACAATGAGCAGTTCTTC.